Listed below are T cell receptor beta chains from one sample, sequenced in a study of blood T cell repertoires in COVID-19. The data were produced by immunoSEQ multiplex PCR, yet TCRdb's version contains in-frame clones alone and is incomplete. The table lists some 220,000 clones, 86% of them singletons, with about 3.1% in the top ten. The specimen sequenced was PBMCs or T cells enriched from blood (not recorded which). Receptors were obtained from a woman aged 50 to 65 in a cohort exposed to, infected with or recovered from COVID-19 (not recorded which). The CDR3 runs from the conserved cysteine through the conserved F or W. Fields, in order: clone size, D gene, V gene, J gene, CDR3 DNA, CDR3 protein. A D gene is named only where the DNA matches it firmly. Size tells how often a clone was seen (once, few, many) or the class of an expanded clone, and some rows leave it out.

.	.	TRBV11-1	TRBJ2-7	TGTGCCAGCGGTAGGACTCGAACCACCTACGAGCAGTACTTC	CASGRTRTTYEQYF
.	.	TRBV7-9	TRBJ2-1	TGTGCCAGCAGCTCGGAAGGGACTCTAAATGAGCAGTTCTTC	CASSSEGTLNEQFF
.	TRBD1	TRBV6-2/TRBV6-3	TRBJ1-2	TGTGCCAGCAGTGACGGACAGGGGGGTCGTGTCTATGGCTACACCTTC	CASSDGQGGRVYGYTF
.	.	TRBV30	TRBJ1-4	TGTGCCTGGAGGTTACAGGGTTATGAAAAACTGTTTTTT	CAWRLQGYEKLFF
.	.	TRBV18	TRBJ1-3	TGTGCCACCAAACCAGAGCGGACCTCTGGAAACACCATATATTTT	CATKPERTSGNTIYF
.	.	TRBV11-2	TRBJ2-5	TGTGCCAGCACCACTGGAGCGAGAGAGACCCAGTACTTC	CASTTGARETQYF
.	.	TRBV4-2	TRBJ1-2	TGTGCCAGCAGCCAAGATCAGGGGTCTCACCTTTACTATGGCTACACCTTC	CASSQDQGSHLYYGYTF
.	TRBD1	TRBV11-3	TRBJ2-3	TGTGCCAGCAGTCGGACAGGGTACCCCATTGTTACGCAGTATTTT	CASSRTGYPIVTQYF
.	TRBD1	TRBV7-9	TRBJ2-1	TGTGCCAGCAGCGATTCCGACAGGGGAAACAATGAGCAGTTCTTC	CASSDSDRGNNEQFF
few	TRBD1	TRBV7-8	TRBJ1-1	TGTGCCAGCAGCTTAGGAGACAGGGGATCAACTGAAGCTTTCTTT	CASSLGDRGSTEAFF
.	.	TRBV28	TRBJ1-5	TGTGCCAGCAGTTCGGGAGTTCAGCCCCAGCATTTT	CASSSGVQPQHF
.	TRBD1	TRBV9	TRBJ1-6	TGTGCCAGCAGCCCCCTGGGGGACAGGTCTAATTCACCCCTCCACTTT	CASSPLGDRSNSPLHF
.	.	TRBV29-1	TRBJ1-2	TGCAGCGTAGGACAGTCTAACTATGGCTACACCTTC	CSVGQSNYGYTF
.	.	TRBV29-1	TRBJ2-3	TGCAGCGTTGAAGGTGGGGGGGCCTCGGCAGATACGCAGTATTTT	CSVEGGGASADTQYF
.	.	TRBV7-9	TRBJ2-1	TGTGCCAGCAGCCTTAGTGTTGGGGGCCTCTACAATGAGCAGTTCTTC	CASSLSVGGLYNEQFF
.	TRBD2	TRBV5-4	TRBJ2-3	TGTGCCAGCAGGGGACTAGCGGATCTAAGCACAGATACGCAGTATTTT	CASRGLADLSTDTQYF
.	.	TRBV19	TRBJ1-1	TGTGCCAGTCGGGCAGGGCGAAACACTGAAGCTTTCTTT	CASRAGRNTEAFF
.	.	TRBV3-1/TRBV3-2	TRBJ2-7	TGTGCCAGCAGCCAAGTTCTATCGAGTTGGTCTGTGCAGTACTTC	CASSQVLSSWSVQYF
.	TRBD1	TRBV7-6	TRBJ2-7	TGTGCCAGCAGCCCGGGACAGTCTATGTACGAGCAGTACTTC	CASSPGQSMYEQYF